Presented here are 3 T cell receptor beta chains from one specimen sequenced in a study of shared clonotypes between healthy human individuals. Sequencing was performed with immunoSEQ multiplex PCR; in TCRdb, only in-frame clones are kept and a portion is missing. Among some 2,000,000 clones, approximately 94% were seen once, and the ten largest hold 0.13%. The sequenced sample was naive CD4+ T cells sorted from blood. Subset noted: CD45RA+ positively selected. The receptor set was obtained from a man younger than 35 in good health.

The chain carries TRBV19 and TRBJ1-1; D is unresolved. V was clipped by 2 bases and J by 5 bases, with 12 bases between them. The CDR3 is 14 residues long. Germline lookup yields CDR1 LNHDA and CDR2 SQIVND (reference sequence). CDR3 amino acids: CASSITRIWTEAFF. Written as DNA, the CDR3 is TGTGCCAGTAGTATAACCCGAATTTGGACTGAAGCTTTCTTT.

This rearrangement joins TRBV9 to TRBJ1-6; D gene unclear. The CDR3 is made up of 13 amino acids. V was trimmed by 4 bases and J by 7 bases, leaving 9 bases between them. Germline CDR1 is SGDLS and CDR2 is YYNGEE. CDR3 in DNA: TGTGCCAGCAGCCCAGCCAGCAATTCACCCCTCCACTTT. This gives the protein CASSPASNSPLHF.

CDR3 in DNA: TGCGCCAGCAGCTTGGGTTGGGGCCGATACACCGGGGAGCTGTTTTTT. This encodes CASSLGWGRYTGELFF. This chain joins TRBV5-1 and TRBJ2-2, with D tentatively TRBD1 (5 bases). Germline CDR1 is SGHRS and CDR2 is YFSETQ. With 0 bases removed from V and 3 bases from J, the gap between germline ends came to 12 bases. The CDR3 runs 16 residues.